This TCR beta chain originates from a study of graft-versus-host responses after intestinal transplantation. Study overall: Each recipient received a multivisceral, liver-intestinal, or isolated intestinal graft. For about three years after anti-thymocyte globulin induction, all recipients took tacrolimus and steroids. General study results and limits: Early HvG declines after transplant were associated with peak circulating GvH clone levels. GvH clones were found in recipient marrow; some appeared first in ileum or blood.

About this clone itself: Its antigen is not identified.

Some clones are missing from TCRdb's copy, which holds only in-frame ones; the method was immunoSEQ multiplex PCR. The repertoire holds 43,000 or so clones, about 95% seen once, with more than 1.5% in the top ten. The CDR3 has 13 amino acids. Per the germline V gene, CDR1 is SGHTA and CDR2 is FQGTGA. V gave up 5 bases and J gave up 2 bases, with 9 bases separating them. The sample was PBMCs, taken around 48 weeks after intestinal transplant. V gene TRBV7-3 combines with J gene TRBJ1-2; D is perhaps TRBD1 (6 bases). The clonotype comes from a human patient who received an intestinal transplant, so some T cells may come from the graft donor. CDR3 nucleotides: TGTGCCAGCAGCCCAGGACAGAACTATGGCTACACCTTC. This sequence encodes CASSPGQNYGYTF.